The source of this T cell receptor (beta chain) is a study of T cell repertoires in cytomegalovirus infection. TCRdb reprocessed the reads via MiXCR and lists one record per CDR3 protein. The repertoire holds 95,000 to 150,000 distinct CDR3 sequences, with around 32% as singletons. Trimming removed 4 bases at V and 7 bases at J, with 12 bases between. This CDR3 region has 13 residues. Germline lookup yields CDR1 SGDLS and CDR2 YYNGEE. General study results and limits: The response measured ex vivo was dominated by TCR beta clonotypes (HLA-C-restricted and CMV-specific). Totalled public TCR beta family frequency picked out people who carried CMV plus the relevant HLA.

In regard to this clonotype: Antigen: not known.

This TCR was recovered from a human donor in good health (CMV status not recorded). Some clones in this sample may be carry-over from other donors' samples. The chain employs TRBV9 and TRBJ1-5, with D uncertain. The sample consisted of CD8+ T cells from cultured PBMCs, taken from culture after CMV antigen stimulation. CDR3 in amino acids: CASSPGESQPQHF. The CDR3 nucleotides are TGTGCCAGCAGCCCTGGGGAAAGCCAGCCCCAGCATTTT. Looking up the rest from reference TRBV9 and TRBJ1-5 gives the full variable domain: DSGVTQTPKHLITATGQRVTLRCSPRSGDLSVYWYQQSLDQGLQFLIQYYNGEERAKGNILERFSAQQFPDLHSELNLSSLELGDSALYFCASSPGESQPQHFGDGTRLSIL.